The source of this T cell receptor (beta chain) is a study of PD-1 blockade in classical Hodgkin lymphoma. This CDR3 is built from 14 residues. Germline assignment: CDR1 SGHTS and CDR2 YDEGEE. V lost 4 bases and J 2 bases, leaving 10 bases between the germline ends. TCRdb's copy holds only in-frame clones and misses some; the assay was immunoSEQ multiplex PCR. The top ten hold about 0.62% of the sample, which has tens of thousands of clones, 70% to 90% seen once. Time point given: cycle 4 day 1 (C4D1), after less than seven weeks of nivolumab. Autologous stem cell transplantation was followed by relapse in every patient, and brentuximab vedotin exposure varied. Magnetic negative selection was used to purify CD4+ T cells from PBMCs that had been thawed. To note about this clone: Its antigen is as yet unknown.

General observations from the study: TCR diversity at baseline was reported to be reduced in newly diagnosed patients relative to healthy donors.

Sequenced here: CD4+ T cells from blood, sampled before the fourth cycle of nivolumab. The clonotype comes from a human donor with classical Hodgkin lymphoma. The J gene is TRBJ1-5, the V gene TRBV5-8; tentative D call: TRBD1 (5 bases). CDR3 sequence (DNA): TGTGCCAGCAGCGTCCGGGGGGGCAATCAGCCCCAGCATTTT. It translates to CASSVRGGNQPQHF.